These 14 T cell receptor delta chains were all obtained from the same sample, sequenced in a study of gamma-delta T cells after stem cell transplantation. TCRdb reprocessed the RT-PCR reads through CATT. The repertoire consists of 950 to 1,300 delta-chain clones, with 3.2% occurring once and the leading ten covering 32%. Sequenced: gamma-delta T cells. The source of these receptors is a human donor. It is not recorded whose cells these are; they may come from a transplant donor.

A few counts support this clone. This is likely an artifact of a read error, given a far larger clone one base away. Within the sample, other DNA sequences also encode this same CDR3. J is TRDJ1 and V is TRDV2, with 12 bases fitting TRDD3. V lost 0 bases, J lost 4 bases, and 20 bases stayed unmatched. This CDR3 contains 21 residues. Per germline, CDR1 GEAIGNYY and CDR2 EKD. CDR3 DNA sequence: TGTGCCTGTGACACCGTTGGGGGGGGCTGGGGGATACGGTCGGAGAACGATAAACTCATCTTT. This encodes CACDTVGGGWGIRSENDKLIF.

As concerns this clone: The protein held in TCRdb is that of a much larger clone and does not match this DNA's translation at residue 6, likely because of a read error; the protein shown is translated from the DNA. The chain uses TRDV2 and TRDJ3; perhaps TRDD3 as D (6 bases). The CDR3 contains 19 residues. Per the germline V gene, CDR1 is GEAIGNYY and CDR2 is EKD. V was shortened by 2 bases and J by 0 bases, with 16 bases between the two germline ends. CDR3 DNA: TGTGCCTGTGACAGAGCGGCTGGGGAAAGCTCCTGGGACACCCGACAGATGTTTTTC. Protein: CACDRAAGESSWDTRQMFF.

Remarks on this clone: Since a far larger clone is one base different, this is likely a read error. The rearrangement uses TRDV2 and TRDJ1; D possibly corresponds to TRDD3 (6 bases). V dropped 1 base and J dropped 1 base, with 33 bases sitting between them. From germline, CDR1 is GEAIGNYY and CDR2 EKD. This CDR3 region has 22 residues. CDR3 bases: TGTGCCTGTGACACGATGTTGGGGGTCGACCAAGCCCCGTTGCTCGGCACCGATAAACTCATCTTT. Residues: CACDTMLGVDQAPLLGTDKLIF.

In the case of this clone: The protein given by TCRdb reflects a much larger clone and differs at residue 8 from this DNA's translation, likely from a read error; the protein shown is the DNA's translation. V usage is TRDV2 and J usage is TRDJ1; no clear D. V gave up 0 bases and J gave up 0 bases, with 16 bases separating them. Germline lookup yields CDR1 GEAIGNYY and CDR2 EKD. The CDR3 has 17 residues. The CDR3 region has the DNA TGTGCCTGTGACACCGTCGGGGTACCTATGTACACCGATAAACTCATCTTT. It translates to CACDTVGVPMYTDKLIF.

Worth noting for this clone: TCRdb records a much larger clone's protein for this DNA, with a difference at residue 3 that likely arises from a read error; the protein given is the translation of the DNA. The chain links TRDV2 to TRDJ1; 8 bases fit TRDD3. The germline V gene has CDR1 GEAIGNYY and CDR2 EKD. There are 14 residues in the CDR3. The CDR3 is CASDTVGYGDKLIF. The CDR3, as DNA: TGTGCCAGTGACACCGTGGGATACGGCGATAAACTCATCTTT.

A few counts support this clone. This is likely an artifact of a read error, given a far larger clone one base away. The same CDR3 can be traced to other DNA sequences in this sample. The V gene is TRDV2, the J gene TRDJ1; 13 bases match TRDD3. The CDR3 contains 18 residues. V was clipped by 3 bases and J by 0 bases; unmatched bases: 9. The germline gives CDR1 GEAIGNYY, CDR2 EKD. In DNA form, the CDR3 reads TGTGCCTGTGACCCGTTACTGGGGGATACGGGAAACACCGATAAACTCATCTTT. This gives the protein CACDPLLGDTGNTDKLIF.

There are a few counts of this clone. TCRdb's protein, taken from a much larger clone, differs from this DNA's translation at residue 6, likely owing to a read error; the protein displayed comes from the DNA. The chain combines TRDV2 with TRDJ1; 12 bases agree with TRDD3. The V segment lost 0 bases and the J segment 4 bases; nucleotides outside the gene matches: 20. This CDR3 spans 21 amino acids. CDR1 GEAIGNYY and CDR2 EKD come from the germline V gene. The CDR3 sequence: CACDTAGGGWGIRSENDKLIF. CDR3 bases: TGTGCCTGTGACACCGCTGGGGGAGGCTGGGGGATACGGTCGGAGAACGATAAACTCATCTTT.

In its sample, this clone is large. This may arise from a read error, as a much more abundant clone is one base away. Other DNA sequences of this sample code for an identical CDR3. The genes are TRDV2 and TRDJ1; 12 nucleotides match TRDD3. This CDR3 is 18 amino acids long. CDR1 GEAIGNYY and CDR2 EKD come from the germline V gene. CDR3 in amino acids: CACDPLVLGDTVTDKLIF. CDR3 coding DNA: TGTGCCTGTGACCCTTTAGTACTGGGGGATACAGTCACCGACAAACTCATCTTT.

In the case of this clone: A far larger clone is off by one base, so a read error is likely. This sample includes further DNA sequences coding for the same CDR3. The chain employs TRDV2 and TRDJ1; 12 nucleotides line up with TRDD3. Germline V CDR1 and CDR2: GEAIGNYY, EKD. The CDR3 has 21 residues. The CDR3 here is CACDAVPTVHVLGDTADKLIF. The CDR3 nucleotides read TGTGCCTGTGACGCGGTTCCTACAGTTCATGTACTGGGGGATACCGCCGACAAACTCATCTTT.

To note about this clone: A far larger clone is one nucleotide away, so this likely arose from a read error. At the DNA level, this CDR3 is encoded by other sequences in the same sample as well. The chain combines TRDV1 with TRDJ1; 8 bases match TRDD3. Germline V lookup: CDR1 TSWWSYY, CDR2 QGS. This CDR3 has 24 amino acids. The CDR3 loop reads CALGEYFLSNWGPANTRNTDKLIF. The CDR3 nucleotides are TGTGCTCTTGGGGAATATTTCCTATCCAACTGGGGGCCGGCTAACACAAGAAACACCGACAAACTCATCTTT.

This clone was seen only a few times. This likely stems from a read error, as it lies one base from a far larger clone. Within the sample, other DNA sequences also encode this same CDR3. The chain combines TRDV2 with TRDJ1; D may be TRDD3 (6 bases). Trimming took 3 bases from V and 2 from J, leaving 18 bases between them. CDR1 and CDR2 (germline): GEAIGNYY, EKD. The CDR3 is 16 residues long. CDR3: CACDLLGTGETDKLIF. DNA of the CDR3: TGTGCCTGTGACCTGCTGGGGACTGGAGAGACCGATAAACTCATCTTT.

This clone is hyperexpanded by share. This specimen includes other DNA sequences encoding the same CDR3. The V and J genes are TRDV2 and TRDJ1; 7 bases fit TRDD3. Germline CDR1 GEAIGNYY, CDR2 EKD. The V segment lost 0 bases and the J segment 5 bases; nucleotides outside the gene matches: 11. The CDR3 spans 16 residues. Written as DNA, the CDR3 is TGTGCCTGTGACACCGTTGGGGGAAATCATAGGGATAAACTCATCTTT. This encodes CACDTVGGNHRDKLIF.

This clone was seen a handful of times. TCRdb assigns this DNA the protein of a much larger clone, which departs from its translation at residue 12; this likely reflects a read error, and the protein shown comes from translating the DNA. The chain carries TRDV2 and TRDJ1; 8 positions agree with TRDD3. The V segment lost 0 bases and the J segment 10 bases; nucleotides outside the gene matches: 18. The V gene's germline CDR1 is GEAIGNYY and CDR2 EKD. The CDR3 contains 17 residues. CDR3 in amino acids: CACDTVGGGSPVGLLIF. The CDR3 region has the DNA TGTGCCTGTGACACCGTCGGTGGGGGATCGCCCGTGGGGTTACTCATCTTT.

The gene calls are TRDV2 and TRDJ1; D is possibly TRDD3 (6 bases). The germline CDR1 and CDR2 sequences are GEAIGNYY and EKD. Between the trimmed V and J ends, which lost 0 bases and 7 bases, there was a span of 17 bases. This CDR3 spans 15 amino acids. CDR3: CACDTLGTPSAKLIF. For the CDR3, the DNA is TGTGCCTGTGACACCCTGGGGACGCCCTCGGCTAAACTCATCTTT.